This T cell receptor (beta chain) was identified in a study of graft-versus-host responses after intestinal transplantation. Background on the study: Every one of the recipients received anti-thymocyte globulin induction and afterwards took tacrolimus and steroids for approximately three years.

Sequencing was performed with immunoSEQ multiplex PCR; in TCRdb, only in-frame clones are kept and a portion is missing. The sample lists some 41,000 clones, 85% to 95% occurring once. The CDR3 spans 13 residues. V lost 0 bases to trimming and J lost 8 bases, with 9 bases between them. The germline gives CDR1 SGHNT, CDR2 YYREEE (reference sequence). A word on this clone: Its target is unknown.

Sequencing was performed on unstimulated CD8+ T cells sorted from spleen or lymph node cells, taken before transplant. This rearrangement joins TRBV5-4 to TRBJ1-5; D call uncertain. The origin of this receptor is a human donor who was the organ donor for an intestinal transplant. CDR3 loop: CASSLGVAEPQHF. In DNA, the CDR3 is TGTGCCAGCAGCTTGGGGGTCGCTGAGCCCCAGCATTTT.